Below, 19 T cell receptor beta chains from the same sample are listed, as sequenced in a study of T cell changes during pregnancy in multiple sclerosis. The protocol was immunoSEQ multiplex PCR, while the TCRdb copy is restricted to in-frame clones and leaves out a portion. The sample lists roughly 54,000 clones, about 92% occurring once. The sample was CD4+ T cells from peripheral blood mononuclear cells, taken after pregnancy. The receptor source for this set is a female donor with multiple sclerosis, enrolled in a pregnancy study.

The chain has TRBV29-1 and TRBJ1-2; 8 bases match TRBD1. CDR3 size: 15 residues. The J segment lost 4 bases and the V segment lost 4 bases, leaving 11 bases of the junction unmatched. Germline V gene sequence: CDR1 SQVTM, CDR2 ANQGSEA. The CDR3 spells CSVGTGFISSYGYTF. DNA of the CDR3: TGCAGCGTTGGGACAGGGTTTATCTCCTCCTATGGCTACACCTTC.

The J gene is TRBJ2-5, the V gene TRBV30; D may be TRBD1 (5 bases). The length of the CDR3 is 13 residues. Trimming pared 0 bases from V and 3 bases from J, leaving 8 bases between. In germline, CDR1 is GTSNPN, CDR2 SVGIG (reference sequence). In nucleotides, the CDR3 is TGTGCCTGGAGTGTACGCAGGGAAGAGACCCAGTACTTC. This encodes CAWSVRREETQYF.

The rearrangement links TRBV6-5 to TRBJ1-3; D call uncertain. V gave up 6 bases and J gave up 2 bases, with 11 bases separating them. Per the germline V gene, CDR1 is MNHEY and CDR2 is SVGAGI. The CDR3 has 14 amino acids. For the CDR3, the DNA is TGTGCCAGCAGCTGGGGAGTTCCTGGAAACACCATATATTTT. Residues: CASSWGVPGNTIYF.

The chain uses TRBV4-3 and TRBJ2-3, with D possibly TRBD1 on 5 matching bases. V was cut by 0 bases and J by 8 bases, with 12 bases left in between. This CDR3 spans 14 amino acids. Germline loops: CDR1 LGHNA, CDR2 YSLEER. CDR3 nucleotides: TGCGCCAGCAGCCAAGAAAACGGAAGGGGTACGCAGTATTTT. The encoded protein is CASSQENGRGTQYF.

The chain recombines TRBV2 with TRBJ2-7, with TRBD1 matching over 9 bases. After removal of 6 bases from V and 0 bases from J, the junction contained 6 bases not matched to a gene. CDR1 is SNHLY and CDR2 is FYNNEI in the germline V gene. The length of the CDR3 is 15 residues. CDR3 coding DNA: TGTGCCAGCAGGTTCCGGGACAGGGCCTCCTACGAGCAGTACTTC. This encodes CASRFRDRASYEQYF.

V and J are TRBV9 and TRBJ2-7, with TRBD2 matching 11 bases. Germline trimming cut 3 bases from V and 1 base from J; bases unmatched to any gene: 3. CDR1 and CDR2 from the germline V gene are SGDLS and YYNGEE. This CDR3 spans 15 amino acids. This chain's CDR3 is CASSAGLAASYEQYF. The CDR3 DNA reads TGTGCCAGCAGCGCGGGACTAGCGGCTTCCTACGAGCAGTACTTC.

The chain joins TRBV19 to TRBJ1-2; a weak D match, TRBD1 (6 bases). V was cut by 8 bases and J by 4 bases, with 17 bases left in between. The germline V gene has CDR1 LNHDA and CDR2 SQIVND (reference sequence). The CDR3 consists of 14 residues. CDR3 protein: CASSPGAGVYGYTF. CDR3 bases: TGTGCCAGTTCCCCAGGGGCGGGAGTCTATGGCTACACCTTC. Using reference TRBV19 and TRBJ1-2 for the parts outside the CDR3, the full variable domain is DGGITQSPKYLFRKEGQNVTLSCEQNLNHDAMYWYRQDPGQGLRLIYYSQIVNDFQKGDIAEGYSVSREKKESFPLTVTSAQKNPTAFYLCASSPGAGVYGYTFGSGTRLTVV.

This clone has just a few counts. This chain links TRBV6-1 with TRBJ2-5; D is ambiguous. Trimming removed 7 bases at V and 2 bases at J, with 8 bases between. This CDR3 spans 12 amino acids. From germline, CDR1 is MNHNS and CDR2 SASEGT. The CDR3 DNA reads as TGTGCCAGCAAGAGCTGGCAAGAGACCCAGTACTTC. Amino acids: CASKSWQETQYF.

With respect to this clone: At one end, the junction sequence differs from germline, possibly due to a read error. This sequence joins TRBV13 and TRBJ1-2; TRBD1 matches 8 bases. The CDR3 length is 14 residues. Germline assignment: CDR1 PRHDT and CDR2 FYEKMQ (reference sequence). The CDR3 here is CASSPRDRSSLSAF. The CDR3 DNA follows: TGTGCCAGCAGCCCTAGGGACAGGTCCTCCCTATCCGCCTTC.

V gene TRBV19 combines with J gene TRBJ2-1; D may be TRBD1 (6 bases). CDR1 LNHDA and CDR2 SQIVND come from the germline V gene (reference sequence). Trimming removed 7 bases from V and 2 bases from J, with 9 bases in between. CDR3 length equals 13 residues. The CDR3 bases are TGTGCCAGTAAGAAGGGGGCCTACAATGAGCAGTTCTTC. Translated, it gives CASKKGAYNEQFF.

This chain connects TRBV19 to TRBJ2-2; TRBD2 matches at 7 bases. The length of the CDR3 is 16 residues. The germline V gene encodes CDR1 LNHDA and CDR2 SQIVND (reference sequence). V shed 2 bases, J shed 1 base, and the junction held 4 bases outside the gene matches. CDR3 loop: CASSILGGRNTGELFF. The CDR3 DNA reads TGTGCCAGTAGTATATTGGGGGGGAGGAACACCGGGGAGCTGTTTTTT.

CDR3 sequence: CASSRDRGFNEQFF. Written as DNA, the CDR3 is TGTGCCAGCAGCCGGGACAGGGGTTTTAATGAGCAGTTCTTC. The chain carries TRBV11-2 and TRBJ2-1, with 10 bases lining up with TRBD1. The trim removed 5 bases at V and 7 bases at J, leaving 5 bases unmatched. Germline assignment: CDR1 SGHAT and CDR2 FQNNGV. This CDR3 contains 14 residues. The variable domain in full, completed from reference TRBV11-2 and TRBJ2-1, reads EAGVAQSPRYKIIEKRQSVAFWCNPISGHATLYWYQQILGQGPKLLIQFQNNGVVDDSQLPKDRFSAERLKGVDSTLKIQPAKLEDSAVYLCASSRDRGFNEQFFGPGTRLTVL.

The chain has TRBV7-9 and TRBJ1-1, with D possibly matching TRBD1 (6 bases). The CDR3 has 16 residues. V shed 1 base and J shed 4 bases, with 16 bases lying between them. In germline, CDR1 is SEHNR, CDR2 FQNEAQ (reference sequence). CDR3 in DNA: TGTGCCAGCAGCTTAGGGTGGGGGCGGGTGAGCACTGAAGCTTTCTTT. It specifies CASSLGWGRVSTEAFF.

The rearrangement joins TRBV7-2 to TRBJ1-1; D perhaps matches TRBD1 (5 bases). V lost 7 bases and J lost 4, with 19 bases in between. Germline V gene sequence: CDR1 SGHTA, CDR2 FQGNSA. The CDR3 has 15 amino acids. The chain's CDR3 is CASITWGGLATEAFF. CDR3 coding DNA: TGTGCCAGCATCACATGGGGGGGTTTGGCCACTGAAGCTTTCTTT.

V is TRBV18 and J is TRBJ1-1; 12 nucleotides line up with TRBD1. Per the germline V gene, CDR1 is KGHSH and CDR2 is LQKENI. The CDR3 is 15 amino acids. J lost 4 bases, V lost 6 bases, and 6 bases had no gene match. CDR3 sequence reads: CASSAGQGAGTEAFF. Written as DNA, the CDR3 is TGTGCCAGCTCCGCGGGACAGGGGGCGGGCACTGAAGCTTTCTTT.

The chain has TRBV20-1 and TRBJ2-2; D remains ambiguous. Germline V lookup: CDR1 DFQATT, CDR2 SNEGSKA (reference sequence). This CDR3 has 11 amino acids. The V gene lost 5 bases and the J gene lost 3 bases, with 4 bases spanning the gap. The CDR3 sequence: CSAEYTGELFF. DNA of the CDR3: TGCAGTGCTGAGTACACCGGGGAGCTGTTTTTT.

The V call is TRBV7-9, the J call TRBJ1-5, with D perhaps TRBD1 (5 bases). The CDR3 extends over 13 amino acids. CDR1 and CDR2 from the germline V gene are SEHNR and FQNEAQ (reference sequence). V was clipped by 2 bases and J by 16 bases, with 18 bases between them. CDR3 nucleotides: TGTGCCAGCAGCTTAATCGGTACAGGCGACCTCCATTTT. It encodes CASSLIGTGDLHF.

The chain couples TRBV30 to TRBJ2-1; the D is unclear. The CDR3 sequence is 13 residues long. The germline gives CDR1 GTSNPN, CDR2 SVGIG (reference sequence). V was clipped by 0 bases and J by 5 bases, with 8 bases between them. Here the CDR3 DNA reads TGTGCCTGGAGTGTGCGGTCCGACAATGAGCAGTTCTTC. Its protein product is CAWSVRSDNEQFF. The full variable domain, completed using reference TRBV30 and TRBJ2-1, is SQTIHQWPATLVQPVGSPLSLECTVEGTSNPNLYWYRQAAGRGLQLLFYSVGIGQISSEVPQNLSASRPQDRQFILSSKKLLLSDSGFYLCAWSVRSDNEQFFGPGTRLTVL.

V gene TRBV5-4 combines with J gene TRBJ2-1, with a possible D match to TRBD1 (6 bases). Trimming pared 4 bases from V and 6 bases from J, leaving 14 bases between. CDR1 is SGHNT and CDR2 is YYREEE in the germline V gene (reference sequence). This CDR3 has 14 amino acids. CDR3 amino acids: CASSQDPQGNEQFF. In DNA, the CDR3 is TGTGCCAGCAGCCAAGATCCACAGGGCAATGAGCAGTTCTTC.